This T cell receptor beta chain was captured in a study of cytomegalovirus exposure and HLA in healthy donors. Whole-study findings and limits: Among the CMV-associated chains, three were confirmed in vitro as specific for CMV antigens.

Trimming removed 0 bases from V and 8 bases from J; junction bases left unmatched: 6. The CDR3 covers 15 residues. Germline CDR1 is SGDLS and CDR2 is YYNGEE. Repertoires were generated with immunoSEQ multiplex PCR, while TCRdb's copy carries only in-frame clones and drops some. The table lists about 170,000 clones, under 90% of them singletons. Of note for this clone: The antigen is undetermined.

The sequence was obtained from a young woman in good health and CMV-seropositive. Sequencing was done on a sample of PBMCs. The V call is TRBV9, the J call TRBJ2-4; 9 nucleotides align to TRBD1. CDR3 nucleotides: TGTGCCAGCAGCGTAGAGGGACAGGGCACAGACATTCAGTACTTC. It codes for CASSVEGQGTDIQYF.